Below are 25 T cell receptor beta chains sequenced from a single sample in a study of tumor and adjacent non-tumor tissue in lung cancer. Three rounds of nested PCR, following a modified ARM-PCR protocol, produced the TCRbeta library. Each CDR3 protein gets one entry after TCRdb re-called the multiplex PCR reads with MiXCR. This table holds over 100,000 distinct CDR3 sequences, about 64% found once. No cell sorting was done before RNA was extracted from the tissue. The normal lung tissue was taken more than 3 cm from the tumor edge. Sequenced material: distant non-tumor lung tissue. These receptors were collected from a man aged 60 to 75 with non-small cell lung cancer.

This clonotype has ten or more counts. The chain couples TRBV4-2 to TRBJ1-5; 7 bases fit TRBD1. The V and J ends lost 0 bases and 3 bases, in that order; junction bases with no gene match: 5. The CDR3 spans 16 residues. The germline CDR1 and CDR2 sequences are LGHNA and YNFKEQ. Here the CDR3 DNA reads TGTGCCAGCAGCCAAGAAAGGGGGCTGTTCAATCAGCCCCAGCATTTT. It translates to CASSQERGLFNQPQHF.

On this clonotype: Just one base apart from a much larger clone, this may be a read error. The chain uses TRBV7-9 and TRBJ1-4, with 7 bases matching TRBD1. CDR3 length equals 15 residues. The germline V gene has CDR1 SEHNR and CDR2 FQNEAQ (reference sequence). With 7 bases clipped from V and 3 bases from J, the junction kept 8 bases outside the gene matches. The CDR3 DNA sequence: TGTGCCAGCATGATAGGGGGCGCTTCTAATGAAAAACTGTTTTTT. This sequence encodes CASMIGGASNEKLFF.

A word on this clonotype: A much more abundant neighbour one base away suggests this may be a read error. V gene TRBV5-1 combines with J gene TRBJ1-1; D remains ambiguous. This CDR3 has 16 residues. Per the germline V gene, CDR1 is SGHRS and CDR2 is YFSETQ. The CDR3 here is CASSLVSRGMNTEALF. The CDR3 DNA sequence: TGCGCCAGCAGCTTGGTCTCTCGAGGCATGAACACTGAAGCTTTATTT.

CDR3 sequence: CASSLVQTGPTTYGYTF. In nucleotides, the CDR3 is TGTGCCAGCAGCTTAGTCCAAACAGGACCCACTACCTATGGCTACACCTTC. The gene calls are TRBV7-9 and TRBJ1-2, with D possibly being TRBD1 (5 bases). The germline CDR1 and CDR2 sequences are SEHNR and FQNEAQ (reference sequence). This CDR3 comprises 17 residues. The V end was cut by 1 base, the J end by 4 bases, with 19 bases between.

The chain combines TRBV29-1 with TRBJ2-5; 7 bases line up with TRBD2. The germline CDR1 and CDR2 sequences are SQVTM and ANQGSEA. The CDR3 runs to 13 residues. The CDR3, as DNA: TGCATCATTGTACTAGCGCAGCAAGAGACCCAGTACTTC. The encoded protein is CIIVLAQQETQYF.

Points on this clonotype: At one boundary the junction diverges from the germline segment, which might be a read error. The chain carries TRBV12-3 or TRBV12-4 and TRBJ1-1; the match to TRBD1 covers 7 bases. This CDR3 has 13 amino acids. The CDR3 region has the DNA TGTGCCAACAGTTCGGGCAGGGGGGCTGAAGTTTTCTTT. It translates to CANSSGRGAEVFF.

This clonotype has a count of ten or more. The CDR3 loop reads CASSQDPLYNSGNTIYF. CDR3 in DNA: TGCGCCAGCAGCCAAGATCCCTTGTACAACTCTGGAAACACCATATATTTT. This sequence joins TRBV4-3 and TRBJ1-3; no firm D call. CDR1 is LGHNA and CDR2 is YSLEER in the germline V gene. Trimming pared 0 bases from V and 0 bases from J, leaving 12 bases between. The CDR3 sequence is 17 residues long.

On this clonotype: Being one base from a much bigger clone, this may be a read error. The V and J genes are TRBV5-1 and TRBJ2-1, with unresolved D. Germline V gene lookup returns CDR1 SGHRS and CDR2 YFSETQ. The CDR3 extends over 13 amino acids. This CDR3 is CTSSSLSENEQFF. In DNA, the CDR3 is TGCACCAGCAGCTCACTCAGCGAAAATGAGCAGTTCTTC.

On this clonotype itself: The CDR3 ends on some other residue instead of the conserved phenylalanine or tryptophan, so this is likely a read error. V usage is TRBV6-2 or TRBV6-3 and J usage is TRBJ2-7; D is perhaps TRBD1 or TRBD2 (6 bases each). CDR3 size: 17 residues. Germline values: CDR1 MNHEY, CDR2 SVGEGT. CDR3 sequence: CASSYVVGGSMTYEQYI. The CDR3 coding sequence is TGTGCCAGCAGTTACGTGGTCGGGGGCTCGATGACCTATGAGCAGTACATC.

In regard to this clonotype: Mismatch with germline at one junction end may stem from a read error. The chain recombines TRBV11-3 with TRBJ2-2; the D is unclear. CDR1 is SGHNT, CDR2 YENEEA, per germline. CDR3 size: 14 residues. The CDR3: CGSSLKRYTGELFF. CDR3 bases: TGTGGCAGCAGCTTAAAAAGATACACCGGGGAGCTGTTTTTT.

Here the CDR3 reads CTNSLDWVLSYGYTF. CDR3 coding DNA: TGTACCAACAGCTTAGATTGGGTCCTTAGTTATGGCTACACCTTC. This chain connects TRBV7-8 to TRBJ1-2; the D is unclear. Looked up from germline, CDR1 is SGHVS and CDR2 is FQNEAQ. The CDR3 extends over 15 amino acids.

The V and J genes are TRBV4-1 and TRBJ1-3; D not certain. Germline V gives CDR1 MGHRA, CDR2 YSYEKL. CDR3 length: 16 amino acids. Trimming shortened V by 8 bases and J by 0 bases, and 17 bases separated the two germline ends. The CDR3 loop reads CASGREEHRSGNTIYF. The CDR3 bases are TGCGCCAGCGGCAGAGAAGAACATCGCTCTGGAAACACCATATATTTT.

Points on this clonotype: A read error is likely, as this CDR3 ends without the conserved phenylalanine or tryptophan. Because the CDR3's place on the DNA is in doubt, the DNA is left out and the CDR3 is given as listed by TCRdb. The chain employs TRBV11-2 and TRBJ2-5; TRBD1, the table's D call, was not compared with the DNA. The CDR3 length equals 15 residues, ends included. The germline gives CDR1 SGHAT, CDR2 FQNNGV. The CDR3 spells CASCLVPPGGETRYL.

In this sample, this clonotype turned up a few times. The chain has TRBV5-1 and TRBJ1-2; the D is unclear. The CDR3 totals 16 residues. Germline V gene sequence: CDR1 SGHRS, CDR2 YFSETQ. Between the trimmed V and J ends, which lost 4 bases and 6 bases, there was a span of 22 bases. CDR3 loop: CASSDGPNSALNGYTF. CDR3 coding DNA: TGCGCCAGCAGCGACGGGCCCAACTCAGCCTTAAATGGCTACACCTTC.

Only one count was recorded for this clonotype. The CDR3 carries no conserved terminal phenylalanine or tryptophan, so it likely arises from a read error. J is TRBJ1-1 and V is TRBV11-1; unclear D gene. In germline, CDR1 is SGHAT, CDR2 FQDESV (reference sequence). The CDR3 covers 14 residues. CDR3 protein: CASGLSAGETEAFI. CDR3 in DNA: TGTGCCAGCGGCTTATCGGCGGGCGAGACTGAGGCTTTCATT.

Ten or more counts support this clonotype. The chain is built from TRBV29-1 and TRBJ2-3; TRBD2 is a possible D gene (6 bases). CDR3 length: 15 residues. Germline V CDR1 and CDR2: SQVTM, ANQGSEA. Trimming removed 0 bases from V and 1 base from J, with 11 bases in between. The CDR3 DNA reads as TGCAGCGTTGAAGAACGGGAGAGGGGCACAGATACGCAGTATTTT. Its protein product is CSVEERERGTDTQYF.

Comments on this clonotype: Sequence at one end of the junction differs from germline and may be a read error. The genes are TRBV4-1 and TRBJ2-1, with a weak D call TRBD1 (5 bases). Per the germline V gene, CDR1 is MGHRA and CDR2 is YSYEKL. CDR3 length equals 15 residues. The CDR3 nucleotides are TGCGCCATCAGCCAAGAAGACAGTACCTACAATGAGCAGTCCTTC. This encodes CAISQEDSTYNEQSF.

This clonotype was counted between two and nine times. The missing conserved phenylalanine or tryptophan at the end of this CDR3 makes a read error likely. This sequence joins TRBV19 and TRBJ2-1; D uncertain. This CDR3 spans 15 amino acids. V was cut by 3 bases and J by 2 bases, with 11 bases left in between. Per germline, CDR1 LNHDA and CDR2 SQIVND (reference sequence). The CDR3 bases are TGTGCCAGTAGTATCGGAAGTTCTACCTACAATGAGCAGTTCTCC. Protein: CASSIGSSTYNEQFS.

For this clonotype: A much larger clonotype is one base distant, so this may be a read error. The chain combines TRBV5-1 with TRBJ2-3; TRBD1 or TRBD2 may be the D gene (5 bases each). The CDR3 extends over 14 amino acids. Germline assignment: CDR1 SGHRS and CDR2 YFSETQ. For the CDR3, the DNA is TGCGCCAGGAGCTTGGACGGGGCCAGAGATACGCAGTATTTT. The encoded protein is CARSLDGARDTQYF.

Notes on this clonotype: The junction differs from germline at one of its ends, possibly a read error. The chain employs TRBV29-1 and TRBJ1-4; tentative D call: TRBD1 (6 bases). The CDR3 contains 13 residues. From germline, CDR1 is SQVTM and CDR2 ANQGSEA. The DNA of the CDR3 is TGCAGCGTTGAATCAGGGGTGAATGAAGAACTGCTTTTT. Translated: CSVESGVNEELLF. Full variable domain (missing parts from reference TRBV29-1 and TRBJ1-4): SAVISQKPSRDICQRGTSLTIQCQVDSQVTMMFWYRQQPGQSLTLIATANQGSEATYESGFVIDKFPISRPNLTFSTLTVSNMSPEDSSIYLCSVESGVNEELLFGSGTQLSVL.

The table lists this clonotype with many counts. The chain uses TRBV29-1 and TRBJ2-5; D gene ambiguous. Trimming shortened V by 6 bases and J by 1 base, and 9 bases separated the two germline ends. CDR3 length: 12 residues. In germline, CDR1 is SQVTM, CDR2 ANQGSEA. CDR3 amino acids: CSVAEFQETQYF. CDR3 coding DNA: TGCAGCGTGGCAGAGTTCCAAGAGACCCAGTACTTC.

Points on this clonotype: It is unclear where the CDR3 begins or ends on the DNA, so no DNA is shown, and the CDR3 is as TCRdb lists it. The chain is built from TRBV29-1 and TRBJ1-4. Ends included, the CDR3 has 13 residues. Germline assignment: CDR1 SQVTM and CDR2 ANQGSEA. This CDR3 reads CSVGAGTNEKLLF.

This clonotype was seen a handful of times. This may come from a read error, since a much larger clone is one base off. The J gene is TRBJ1-2, the V gene TRBV6-2 or TRBV6-3; D is unclear. Germline CDR1 and CDR2: MNHEY and SVGEGT. This CDR3 region has 13 residues. Trimming left V 4 bases short and J 7 bases short, with 13 bases between. In nucleotides, the CDR3 is TGTGCCAGCAGTTGCTCGGAGACAAGTGGCTACACCTTC. This gives the protein CASSCSETSGYTF.

As regards this clonotype: Germline and junction disagree at one end, which may indicate a read error. This chain links TRBV12-3 or TRBV12-4 with TRBJ1-1, with D uncertain. The CDR3 covers 12 residues. In nucleotides, the CDR3 is TGTGCCAGAAGTTCACGGAACACTGAAGCTTTCTTT. Protein sequence: CARSSRNTEAFF.

A remark on this clonotype: One end of the junction does not line up with germline, which may come from a read error. This sequence joins TRBV4-3 and TRBJ2-6; either TRBD1 or TRBD2 may supply D (5 bases each). The CDR3 loop spans 18 amino acids. The V gene's germline CDR1 is LGHNA and CDR2 YSLEER. The DNA for the CDR3 is TGCGCCAGTAGCCAAGATGGGGCCACGGGGTCTGGGGCCAACGTCCTGGCTTTC. It encodes CASSQDGATGSGANVLAF.